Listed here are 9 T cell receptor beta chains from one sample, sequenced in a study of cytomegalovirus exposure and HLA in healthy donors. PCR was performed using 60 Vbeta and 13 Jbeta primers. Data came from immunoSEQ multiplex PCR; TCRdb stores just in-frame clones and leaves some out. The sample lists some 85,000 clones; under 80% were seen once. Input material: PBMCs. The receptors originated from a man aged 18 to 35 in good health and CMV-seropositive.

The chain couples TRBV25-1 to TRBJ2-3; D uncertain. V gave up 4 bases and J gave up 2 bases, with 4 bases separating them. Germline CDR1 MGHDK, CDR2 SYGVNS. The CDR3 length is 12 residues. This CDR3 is CASSAFTDTQYF. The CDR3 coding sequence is TGTGCCAGCAGTGCTTTCACAGATACGCAGTATTTT.

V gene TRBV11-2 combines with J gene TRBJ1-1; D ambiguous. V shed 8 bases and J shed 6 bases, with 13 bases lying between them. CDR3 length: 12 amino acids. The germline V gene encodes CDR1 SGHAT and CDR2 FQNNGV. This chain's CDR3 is CASGVFGAEAFF. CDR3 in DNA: TGTGCCAGCGGGGTTTTCGGGGCTGAAGCTTTCTTT.

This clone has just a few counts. The CDR3 DNA reads as TGTGCCAGCAGCTTAGTGGCTAGCGGGGCTCGCACAGATACGCAGTATTTT. This sequence encodes CASSLVASGARTDTQYF. The chain recombines TRBV7-8 with TRBJ2-3; TRBD2 agrees at 9 bases. Germline-derived CDR1 and CDR2 are SGHVS and FQNEAQ. The CDR3 spans 17 residues. V dropped 1 base and J dropped 1; count of bases not matched to a gene: 6. Full variable domain (missing parts from reference TRBV7-8 and TRBJ2-3): GAGVSQSPRYKVAKRGQDVALRCDPISGHVSLFWYQQALGQGPEFLTYFQNEAQLDKSGLPSDRFFAERPEGSVSTLKIQRTQQEDSAVYLCASSLVASGARTDTQYFGPGTRLTVL.

CDR3 in DNA: TGCGCCAGCAGCTCTACCGGGACTGGGGACGAGCAGTACTTC. This sequence encodes CASSSTGTGDEQYF. This chain joins TRBV5-1 and TRBJ2-7, with D perhaps TRBD2 (6 bases). The CDR3 consists of 14 residues. Between the trimmed V and J ends, which lost 3 bases and 5 bases, there was a span of 15 bases. Looked up from germline, CDR1 is SGHRS and CDR2 is YFSETQ.

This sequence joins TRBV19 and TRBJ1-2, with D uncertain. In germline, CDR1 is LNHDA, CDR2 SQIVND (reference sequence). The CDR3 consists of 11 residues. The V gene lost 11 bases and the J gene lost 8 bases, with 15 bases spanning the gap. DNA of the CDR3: TGTGCCGGGCCCCAGACGCGAGGCTACACCTTC. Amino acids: CAGPQTRGYTF.

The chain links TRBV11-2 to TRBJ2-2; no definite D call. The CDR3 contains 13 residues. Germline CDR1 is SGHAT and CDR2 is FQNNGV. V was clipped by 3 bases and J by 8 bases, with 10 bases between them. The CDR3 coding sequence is TGTGCCAGCAGCTTCGCGGCTGGAGGGGAGCTGTTTTTT. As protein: CASSFAAGGELFF. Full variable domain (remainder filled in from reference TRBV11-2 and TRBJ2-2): EAGVAQSPRYKIIEKRQSVAFWCNPISGHATLYWYQQILGQGPKLLIQFQNNGVVDDSQLPKDRFSAERLKGVDSTLKIQPAKLEDSAVYLCASSFAAGGELFFGEGSRLTVL.

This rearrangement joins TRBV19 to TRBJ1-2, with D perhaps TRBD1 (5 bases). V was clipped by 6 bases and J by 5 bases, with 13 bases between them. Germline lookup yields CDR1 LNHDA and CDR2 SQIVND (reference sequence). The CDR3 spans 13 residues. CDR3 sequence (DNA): TGTGCCAGTAGGCCCACAGGAAATTATGGCTACACCTTC. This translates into CASRPTGNYGYTF.

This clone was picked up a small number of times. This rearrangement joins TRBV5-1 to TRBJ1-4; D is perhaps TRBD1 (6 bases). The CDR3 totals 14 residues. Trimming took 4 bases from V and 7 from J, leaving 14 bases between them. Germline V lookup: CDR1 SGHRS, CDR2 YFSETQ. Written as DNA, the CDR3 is TGCGCCAGCAGCCTGAACAGGGCGGGTGAAAAACTGTTTTTT. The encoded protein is CASSLNRAGEKLFF.

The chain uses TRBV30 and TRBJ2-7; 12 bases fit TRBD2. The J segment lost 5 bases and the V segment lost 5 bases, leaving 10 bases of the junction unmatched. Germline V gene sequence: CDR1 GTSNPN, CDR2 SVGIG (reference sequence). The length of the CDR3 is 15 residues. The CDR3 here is CAWGGTSGCCHEQYF. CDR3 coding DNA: TGTGCCTGGGGGGGGACTAGCGGGTGTTGCCACGAGCAGTACTTC.